These 22 T cell receptor beta chains were sequenced from one sample in a study of Ad26.COV2.S vaccination and SARS-CoV-2 variants. Produced via immunoSEQ multiplex PCR; TCRdb's table is partial and in-frame only. Among about 350,000 clones listed, 88% were seen once. Noted treatment: over 15 received Ad26.COV2.S at low or high dose, single or two shots; about five received placebo; per-sample allocation not given. All samples were drawn on day 63, counting from the first vaccine or placebo injection. The sample in question was peripheral blood, obtained in a trial of Ad26.COV2.S vaccine versus placebo. All receptors come from a person aged 18-60 years who received the Ad26.COV2.S COVID-19 vaccine or a placebo.

The J gene is TRBJ1-2, the V gene TRBV5-4, with D tentatively TRBD1 (6 bases). In germline, CDR1 is SGHNT, CDR2 YYREEE (reference sequence). This CDR3 region has 15 residues. Trimming shortened V by 1 base and J by 5 bases, and 15 bases separated the two germline ends. The CDR3 here is CASSLRRQVGYGYTF. CDR3 in DNA: TGTGCCAGCAGCTTGCGCAGACAGGTCGGGTATGGCTACACCTTC.

CDR3 sequence: CATTFELGQRNEQYF. The CDR3 nucleotides read TGCGCCACCACATTCGAGCTGGGGCAGAGGAACGAGCAGTACTTC. The V gene is TRBV10-1, the J gene TRBJ2-7, with a tentative D call TRBD1 (5 bases). The CDR3 has 15 amino acids. V gave up 10 bases and J gave up 5 bases, with 24 bases separating them. The germline V gene encodes CDR1 WNHNN and CDR2 SYGVQD (reference sequence).

The chain couples TRBV6-6 to TRBJ2-4; D is undetermined. Between the trimmed V and J ends, which lost 6 bases and 0 bases, there was a span of 12 bases. Germline V CDR1 and CDR2: MNHNY, SVGAGI (reference sequence). The length of the CDR3 is 15 residues. The CDR3 nucleotides read TGTGCCAGCAGGGCCGCCCGGCCAGCCAAAAACATTCAGTACTTC. Translating gives CASRAARPAKNIQYF.

This clone was counted a single time. The chain joins TRBV5-1 to TRBJ2-1; 12 positions match TRBD2. V lost 1 base to trimming and J lost 4 bases; unmatched junction nucleotides: 3. Germline assignment: CDR1 SGHRS and CDR2 YFSETQ. The CDR3 spans 16 residues. This CDR3 reads CASSLTSGGFYNEQFF. For the CDR3, the DNA is TGCGCCAGCAGCTTGACTAGCGGGGGGTTTTACAATGAGCAGTTCTTC.

The chain carries TRBV5-4 and TRBJ2-7; D may match TRBD1 or TRBD2 (6 bases each). The germline gives CDR1 SGHNT, CDR2 YYREEE (reference sequence). The V gene lost 0 bases and the J gene lost 7 bases, with 17 bases spanning the gap. This CDR3 is built from 15 residues. The CDR3 loop is CASSLDPRGPGEQYF. The DNA of the CDR3 is TGTGCCAGCAGCTTGGACCCCCGGGGGCCTGGGGAGCAGTACTTC.

The J gene is TRBJ2-3, the V gene TRBV7-6, with D perhaps TRBD1 (6 bases). V dropped 4 bases and J dropped 6 bases, with 23 bases sitting between them. CDR3 size: 17 residues. CDR1 is SGHVS and CDR2 is FNYEAQ in the germline V gene. The CDR3 coding sequence is TGTGCCAGCAGCTCACGCCGGGACACCCAAGCGCGGGATACGCAGTATTTT. This translates into CASSSRRDTQARDTQYF.

This chain joins TRBV5-1 and TRBJ2-2; D not certain. Trimming removed 5 bases from V and 0 bases from J, with 8 bases in between. CDR3 length: 14 amino acids. CDR1 and CDR2 from the germline V gene are SGHRS and YFSETQ. The CDR3 here is CASSPRPNTGELFF. DNA of the CDR3: TGCGCCAGCAGTCCCAGACCGAACACCGGGGAGCTGTTTTTT.

The J gene is TRBJ2-5, the V gene TRBV14; D may be TRBD2 (7 bases). The V gene's germline CDR1 is SGHDN and CDR2 FVKESK. This CDR3 contains 14 residues. V gave up 4 bases and J gave up 6 bases, with 15 bases separating them. CDR3 sequence reads: CASSRKGGGQTQYF. The CDR3 region has the DNA TGTGCCAGCAGCCGGAAAGGGGGGGGTCAGACCCAGTACTTC.

V is TRBV5-1 and J is TRBJ1-1; weak D call: TRBD1 (5 bases). The CDR3 loop spans 15 amino acids. Germline V gene data show CDR1 as SGHRS and CDR2 as YFSETQ. V gave up 4 bases and J gave up 4 bases, with 17 bases separating them. The CDR3 region is CASSTSRGVITEAFF. Here the CDR3 DNA reads TGCGCCAGCAGCACCTCCCGGGGGGTGATCACTGAAGCTTTCTTT. Full variable domain (remainder filled in from reference TRBV5-1 and TRBJ1-1): KAGVTQTPRYLIKTRGQQVTLSCSPISGHRSVSWYQQTPGQGLQFLFEYFSETQRNKGNFPGRFSGRQFSNSRSEMNVSTLELGDSALYLCASSTSRGVITEAFFGQGTRLTVV.

DNA of the CDR3: TGTGCCAGCAGCCCGGGACGGATCTACGAGCAGTACTTC. It is translated as CASSPGRIYEQYF. The chain combines TRBV3-1 (or the pseudogene TRBV3-2) with TRBJ2-7, with D perhaps matching TRBD1 or TRBD2 (5 bases each). V lost 4 bases and J lost 3, with 10 bases in between. From germline, CDR1 is LGHDT and CDR2 YNNKEL (reference sequence). The CDR3 is 13 amino acids.

The chain combines TRBV7-3 with TRBJ2-1; 9 bases align to TRBD2. This CDR3 has 20 amino acids. V trimming: 2 bases; J trimming: 2 bases; junction bases outside the gene matches: 16. Germline V gives CDR1 SGHTA, CDR2 FQGTGA. CDR3 in DNA: TGTGCCAGCAGCTTATTAGGGATTCGGCGGGAGGGCCGAACCTACAATGAGCAGTTCTTC. This translates into CASSLLGIRREGRTYNEQFF.

The CDR3 nucleotides are TGTGCCAGCAGCTTGAACACAGGTTTTATCAGAGGCTACACCTTC. Residues: CASSLNTGFIRGYTF. J is TRBJ1-2 and V is TRBV7-9; possibly TRBD1 for D (5 bases). The germline V gene encodes CDR1 SEHNR and CDR2 FQNEAQ (reference sequence). Trimming stripped 3 bases from V and 8 bases from J, with 19 bases between. This CDR3 spans 15 amino acids.

V and J are TRBV6-2 or TRBV6-3 and TRBJ2-4; TRBD1 might be the D (5 bases). This CDR3 is 16 amino acids long. Between the trimmed V and J ends, which lost 2 bases and 0 bases, there was a span of 11 bases. CDR1 and CDR2 (germline): MNHEY, SVGEGT. This CDR3 is CASSYGRELAKNIQYF. DNA for the CDR3: TGTGCCAGCAGTTACGGCAGGGAACTAGCCAAAAACATTCAGTACTTC.

The V call is TRBV30, the J call TRBJ1-5, with D perhaps TRBD1 (6 bases). The CDR3 extends over 20 amino acids. V lost 3 bases and J lost 2, with 29 bases in between. Germline CDR1 GTSNPN, CDR2 SVGIG (reference sequence). Here the CDR3 reads CAWRADSGTLGHRGNQPQHF. The CDR3 nucleotides read TGTGCCTGGAGGGCTGATTCCGGGACCTTGGGACATCGGGGCAATCAGCCCCAGCATTTT.

This clone was detected only once. As DNA, the CDR3 is TGTGCCAGCAGCGGACAGTTTGCCGCTTTCTTT. Translation gives CASSGQFAAFF. The rearrangement links TRBV7-2 to TRBJ1-1; a weak D match, TRBD1 (6 bases). V lost 5 bases and J lost 11, with 12 bases in between. Germline V lookup: CDR1 SGHTA, CDR2 FQGNSA. The CDR3 has 11 amino acids.

CDR3 DNA: TGTGCCAGCAGCTTAGGATTGGGTCTGTTCGGGGACGAGCAGTACTTC. This translates into CASSLGLGLFGDEQYF. The chain is built from TRBV7-9 and TRBJ2-7, with D tentatively TRBD2 (5 bases). The ends were cut back, 1 base at V and 5 bases at J, with 18 bases in the middle. The CDR3 contains 16 residues. Looked up from germline, CDR1 is SEHNR and CDR2 is FQNEAQ (reference sequence). Full variable domain (outside the CDR3, taken from reference TRBV7-9 and TRBJ2-7): DTGVSQNPRHKITKRGQNVTFRCDPISEHNRLYWYRQTLGQGPEFLTYFQNEAQLEKSRLLSDRFSAERPKGSFSTLEIQRTEQGDSAMYLCASSLGLGLFGDEQYFGPGTRLTVT.

CDR3 loop: CASRYTGGGNQPQHF. CDR3 bases: TGTGCCAGTAGATACACAGGGGGCGGGAATCAGCCCCAGCATTTT. This rearrangement joins TRBV19 to TRBJ1-5, with TRBD1 identical over 9 bases. Germline V CDR1 and CDR2: LNHDA, SQIVND (reference sequence). The CDR3 extends over 15 amino acids. Trimming cost V 6 bases and J 4 bases; bases outside gene matches: 7.

The chain links TRBV5-6 to TRBJ1-6; D ambiguous. The CDR3 sequence is 16 residues long. Germline V gives CDR1 SGHDT, CDR2 YYEEEE. Trimming removed 4 bases from V and 7 bases from J, with 18 bases in between. The CDR3, as DNA: TGTGCCAGCAGCCTAGGCCCCCAGGTTGGGAATTCACCCCTCCACTTT. This sequence encodes CASSLGPQVGNSPLHF.

The V and J genes are TRBV19 and TRBJ2-2; D remains unclear. The V end lost 0 bases, the J end lost 6 bases, and 8 bases lay between the germline ends. The germline gives CDR1 LNHDA, CDR2 SQIVND (reference sequence). CDR3 length: 14 residues. The DNA for the CDR3 is TGTGCCAGTAGTATAGAATATCCTGCCGGGGAGCTGTTTTTT. This sequence encodes CASSIEYPAGELFF.

V and J are TRBV6-5 and TRBJ2-6; 7 positions match TRBD2. The germline gives CDR1 MNHEY, CDR2 SVGAGI. V lost 2 bases, J lost 3 bases, and 1 base stayed unmatched. The CDR3 contains 15 residues. CDR3 in amino acids: CASSYRGVGANVLTF. The CDR3 coding sequence is TGTGCCAGCAGTTACCGGGGGGTTGGGGCCAACGTCCTGACTTTC.

This rearrangement joins TRBV13 to TRBJ1-1, with TRBD1 identical over 7 bases. The CDR3 consists of 15 residues. V was pared by 5 bases and J by 4 bases, with 10 bases of the junction left unmatched. Per germline, CDR1 PRHDT and CDR2 FYEKMQ (reference sequence). This chain's CDR3 is CASSPGGGLSTEAFF. The CDR3 nucleotides are TGTGCCAGCAGCCCAGGGGGGGGGCTGAGCACTGAAGCTTTCTTT.

The V gene is TRBV30, the J gene TRBJ1-2, with no clear D. The germline gives CDR1 GTSNPN, CDR2 SVGIG (reference sequence). The CDR3 covers 11 residues. The V end was cut by 1 base, the J end by 4 bases, with 4 bases between. The CDR3 sequence: CAWSGAYGYTF. The CDR3 DNA sequence: TGTGCCTGGAGTGGGGCCTATGGCTACACCTTC.